This T cell receptor beta chain was identified during a study of shared clonotypes between healthy human individuals. An even split of each subset's genomic DNA across several immunoSEQ plates was performed. The authors loaded around 200 ng DNA, 25,000 to 30,000 T cell genomes, into sorted-subset replicate PCRs. Sequencing used immunoSEQ multiplex PCR; TCRdb keeps in-frame clones, though not all of them. The sample has about 770,000 clones, roughly two thirds seen once. The CDR3 length is 13 residues. The germline gives CDR1 SGHNT, CDR2 YYREEE (reference sequence). After removal of 2 bases from V and 8 bases from J, the junction contained 4 bases not matched to a gene.

The sample was memory CD4+ T cells sorted from blood. Subset defined: CD45RA-negative fraction. The sequence was obtained from a woman aged 25 to 39 in good health. The chain uses TRBV5-4 and TRBJ2-4; 7 positions match TRBD2. CDR3 DNA sequence: TGTGCCAGCAGCTTCCTTCGGGGGGACATTCAGTACTTC. Residues: CASSFLRGDIQYF.